Below, 15 T cell receptor beta chains from the same sample are listed, as sequenced in a study of Graves' ophthalmopathy and Graves' hyperthyroidism. The sequenced template was RNA, covering the TCR beta CDR3 region. HTBI primers were used in a first-round RT-PCR, which preceded a second-round multiplex PCR. Using its own MiXCR run on the multiplex PCR reads, TCRdb lists one record per CDR3 protein. The sample has around 660,000 distinct CDR3 sequences; over 40% are singletons. The source material was peripheral blood. These receptors were obtained from an adult man with Graves' ophthalmopathy.

The chain has TRBV10-3 and TRBJ1-1; D is perhaps TRBD1 (5 bases). Germline lookup yields CDR1 ENHRY and CDR2 SYGVKD. There are 16 residues in the CDR3. The germline V and J ends were trimmed by 0 bases and 10 bases, with 21 bases remaining between them. CDR3 nucleotide sequence: TGTGCCATCAGTGAGTCGTCAAGGACCGGCAGGGATGTAGCTTTCTTT. Its translation is CAISESSRTGRDVAFF.

The chain combines TRBV11-2 with TRBJ1-1; D gene uncertain. The germline CDR1 and CDR2 sequences are SGHAT and FQNNGV. Trimming took off 4 bases at V and 1 base at J, with 10 bases between the two ends. CDR3 length: 14 amino acids. CDR3 in DNA: TGTGCCAGCAGCTCCCCGGACCAGAACACTGAAGCTTTCTTT. Translated: CASSSPDQNTEAFF.

This clonotype was seen at least ten times. This rearrangement joins TRBV19 to TRBJ1-1; no reliable D call. The CDR3 length is 14 residues. Germline lookup yields CDR1 LNHDA and CDR2 SQIVND (reference sequence). V lost 7 bases, J lost 1 base, and 13 bases lay in between. Here the CDR3 DNA reads TGTGCCAGTATAGCGTGGCCTGCGAACACTGAAGCTTTCTTT. It yields the protein CASIAWPANTEAFF. The variable domain in full, with the rest retrieved from reference TRBV19 and TRBJ1-1, is DGGITQSPKYLFRKEGQNVTLSCEQNLNHDAMYWYRQDPGQGLRLIYYSQIVNDFQKGDIAEGYSVSREKKESFPLTVTSAQKNPTAFYLCASIAWPANTEAFFGQGTRLTVV.

This clonotype was found many times. The chain is built from TRBV5-1 and TRBJ1-1; D is unclear. CDR1 and CDR2 (germline): SGHRS, YFSETQ. The CDR3 length is 13 residues. Trimming left V 1 base short and J 6 bases short, with 10 bases between. The CDR3 loop is CASSLSQASEAFF. The CDR3 DNA reads as TGCGCCAGCAGCTTGTCTCAAGCGTCTGAAGCTTTCTTT.

V usage is TRBV19 and J usage is TRBJ1-5; D possibly corresponds to TRBD1 (6 bases). V lost 6 bases and J lost 0, with 12 bases in between. The CDR3 spans 15 residues. CDR1 is LNHDA, CDR2 SQIVND, per germline (reference sequence). CDR3 sequence: CASRDSENSNQPQHF. Here the CDR3 DNA reads TGTGCCAGTAGGGACAGCGAGAATAGCAATCAGCCCCAGCATTTT.

This clonotype was counted a single time. The chain has TRBV7-9 and TRBJ1-5; TRBD1 aligns across 11 bases. V shed 6 bases and J 7 bases; nucleotides not matched to a gene: 8. There are 15 residues in the CDR3. Germline V lookup: CDR1 SEHNR, CDR2 FQNEAQ (reference sequence). The CDR3 region is CASSKGQGARQPQHF. Written as DNA, the CDR3 is TGTGCCAGCAGTAAAGGACAGGGGGCAAGGCAGCCCCAGCATTTT. The whole variable domain, filled in from reference TRBV7-9 and TRBJ1-5, reads DTGVSQNPRHKITKRGQNVTFRCDPISEHNRLYWYRQTLGQGPEFLTYFQNEAQLEKSRLLSDRFSAERPKGSFSTLEIQRTEQGDSAMYLCASSKGQGARQPQHFGDGTRLSIL.

Ten or more counts support this clonotype. This chain connects TRBV24-1 to TRBJ2-5, with 7 bases that match TRBD1. The V and J ends lost 5 bases and 2 bases, in that order; junction bases with no gene match: 19. Germline V gene sequence: CDR1 KGHDR, CDR2 SFDVKD. The CDR3 length is 19 residues. This CDR3 reads CATSVQQGSLSFLQETQYF. CDR3 nucleotides: TGTGCCACCAGTGTCCAACAGGGGTCCCTCTCTTTCTTGCAAGAGACCCAGTACTTC.

This chain joins TRBV7-6 and TRBJ2-3; tentative D call: TRBD1 (6 bases). The V and J ends lost 2 bases and 2 bases respectively, with 14 bases between them. Germline CDR1 reads SGHVS; CDR2 reads FNYEAQ. This CDR3 contains 16 residues. The CDR3 sequence is CASSLFAGQNTDTQYF. For the CDR3, the DNA is TGTGCCAGCAGCTTATTTGCAGGACAGAACACAGATACGCAGTATTTT. The full variable domain, its missing parts supplied by reference TRBV7-6 and TRBJ2-3, is GAGVSQSPRYKVTKRGQDVALRCDPISGHVSLYWYRQALGQGPEFLTYFNYEAQQDKSGLPNDRFSAERPEGSISTLTIQRTEQRDSAMYRCASSLFAGQNTDTQYFGPGTRLTVL.

This clonotype was counted at least ten times. The chain has TRBV7-9 and TRBJ2-7; D call uncertain. V was shortened by 4 bases and J by 5 bases, with 12 bases between the two germline ends. The CDR3 loop spans 13 amino acids. CDR1 is SEHNR, CDR2 FQNEAQ, per germline (reference sequence). The DNA of the CDR3 is TGTGCCAGCAGCTCGTGGATGTCCAACGAGCAGTACTTC. This translates into CASSSWMSNEQYF.

This clonotype has a count of ten or more. The chain uses TRBV20-1 and TRBJ2-7; D is unclear. Trimming shortened V by 4 bases and J by 1 base, and 8 bases separated the two germline ends. The germline V gene encodes CDR1 DFQATT and CDR2 SNEGSKA (reference sequence). This CDR3 contains 12 residues. For the CDR3, the DNA is TGCAGTGCTACCCAGCAGTCCTACGAGCAGTACTTC. It specifies CSATQQSYEQYF.

Remarks on this clonotype: A single base separates this from a much larger clone, so it may be a read error. The chain has TRBV2 and TRBJ2-7; TRBD2 is a possible D gene (6 bases). Per the germline V gene, CDR1 is SNHLY and CDR2 is FYNNEI. The CDR3 has 14 amino acids. The ends were cut back, 6 bases at V and 2 bases at J, with 14 bases in the middle. The CDR3: CASREGQSTYEQYF. CDR3 in DNA: TGTGCCAGCAGGGAGGGGCAGTCGACCTACGAGCAGTACTTC.

The genes are TRBV20-1 and TRBJ1-5; no reliable D call. Germline V CDR1 and CDR2: DFQATT, SNEGSKA (reference sequence). Trimming stripped 3 bases from V and 0 bases from J, with 9 bases between. The CDR3 sequence is 14 residues long. The CDR3 spells CSASRSNSNQPQHF. CDR3 in DNA: TGCAGTGCTAGTCGGTCTAATAGCAATCAGCCCCAGCATTTT.

The chain recombines TRBV15 with TRBJ2-7; 12 bases are a match to TRBD2. The CDR3 sequence is 17 residues long. Germline V lookup: CDR1 LNHNV, CDR2 YYDKDF (reference sequence). Trimming cost V 0 bases and J 7 bases; bases outside gene matches: 10. The CDR3 loop reads CATSRELTSGRPNEQYF. DNA of the CDR3: TGTGCCACCAGCAGAGAACTCACTAGCGGGAGGCCCAATGAGCAGTACTTC.

The chain carries TRBV19 and TRBJ2-1; D unclear. The CDR3 is 14 residues long. Per the germline V gene, CDR1 is LNHDA and CDR2 is SQIVND (reference sequence). Trimming removed 4 bases from V and 0 bases from J, with 7 bases in between. As DNA, the CDR3 is TGTGCCAGTAGTAAGACGAGCTCCTACAATGAGCAGTTCTTC. Translation gives CASSKTSSYNEQFF.

Concerning this clonotype itself: The junction and the germline gene differ at one end; a read error may be behind it. V is TRBV29-1 and J is TRBJ2-6, with 9 bases fitting TRBD1. Germline CDR1 SQVTM, CDR2 ANQGSEA. This CDR3 contains 13 residues. CDR3 amino acids: CSVAETGGSTEAF. CDR3 nucleotide sequence: TGCAGCGTTGCGGAGACAGGGGGGAGCACTGAAGCTTTC. The variable domain in full, with the rest retrieved from reference TRBV29-1 and TRBJ2-6, is SAVISQKPSRDICQRGTSLTIQCQVDSQVTMMFWYRQQPGQSLTLIATANQGSEATYESGFVIDKFPISRPNLTFSTLTVSNMSPEDSSIYLCSVAETGGSTEAFGAGSRLTVL.